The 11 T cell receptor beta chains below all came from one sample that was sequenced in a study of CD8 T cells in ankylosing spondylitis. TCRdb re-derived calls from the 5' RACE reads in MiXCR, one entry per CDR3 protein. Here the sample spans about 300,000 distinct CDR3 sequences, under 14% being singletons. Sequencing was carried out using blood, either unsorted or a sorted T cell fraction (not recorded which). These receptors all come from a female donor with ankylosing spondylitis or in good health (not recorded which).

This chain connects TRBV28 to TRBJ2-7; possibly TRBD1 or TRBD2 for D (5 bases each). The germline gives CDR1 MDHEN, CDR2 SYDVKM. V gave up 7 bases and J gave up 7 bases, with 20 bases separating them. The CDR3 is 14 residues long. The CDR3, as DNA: TGTGCCAGCAAGGTTGCGGATTGGGGCGGGGAGCAGTACTTC. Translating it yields CASKVADWGGEQYF.

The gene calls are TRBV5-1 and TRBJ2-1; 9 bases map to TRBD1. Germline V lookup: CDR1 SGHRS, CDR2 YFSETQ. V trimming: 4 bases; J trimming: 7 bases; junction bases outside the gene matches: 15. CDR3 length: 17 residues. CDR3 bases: TGCGCCAGCAGCCCTCGCACAGGGGGCATGGTTATGAATGAGCAGTTCTTC. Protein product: CASSPRTGGMVMNEQFF.

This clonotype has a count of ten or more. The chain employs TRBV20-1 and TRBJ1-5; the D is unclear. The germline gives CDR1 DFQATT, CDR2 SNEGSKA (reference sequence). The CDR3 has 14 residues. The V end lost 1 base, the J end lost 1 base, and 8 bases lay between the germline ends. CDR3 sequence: CSARGGRSNQPQHF. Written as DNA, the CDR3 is TGCAGTGCTAGAGGGGGTAGGAGCAATCAGCCCCAGCATTTT.

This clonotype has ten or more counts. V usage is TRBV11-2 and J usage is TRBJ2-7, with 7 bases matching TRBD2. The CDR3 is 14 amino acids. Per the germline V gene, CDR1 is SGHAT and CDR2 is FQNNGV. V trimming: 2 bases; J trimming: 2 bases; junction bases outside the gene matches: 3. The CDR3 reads CASSLYRGAYEQYF. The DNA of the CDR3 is TGTGCCAGCAGCTTATACCGGGGGGCCTACGAGCAGTACTTC.

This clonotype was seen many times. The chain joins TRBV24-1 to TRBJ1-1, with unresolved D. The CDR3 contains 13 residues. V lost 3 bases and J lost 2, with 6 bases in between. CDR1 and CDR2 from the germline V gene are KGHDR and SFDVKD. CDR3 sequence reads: CATSDGRNTEAFF. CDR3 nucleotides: TGTGCCACCAGTGATGGCAGAAACACTGAAGCTTTCTTT.

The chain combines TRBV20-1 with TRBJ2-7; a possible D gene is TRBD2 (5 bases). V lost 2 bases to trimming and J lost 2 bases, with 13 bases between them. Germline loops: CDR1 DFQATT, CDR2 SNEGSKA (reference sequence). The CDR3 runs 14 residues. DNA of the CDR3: TGCAGTGCTAGATCGGGGAGCCAGACCTACGAGCAGTACTTC. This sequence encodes CSARSGSQTYEQYF.

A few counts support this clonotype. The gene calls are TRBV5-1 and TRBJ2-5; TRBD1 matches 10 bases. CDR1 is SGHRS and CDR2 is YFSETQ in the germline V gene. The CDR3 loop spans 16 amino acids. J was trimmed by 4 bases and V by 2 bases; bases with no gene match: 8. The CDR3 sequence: CASSFGGTGARETQYF. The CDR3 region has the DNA TGCGCCAGCAGCTTTGGTGGGACAGGGGCCCGAGAGACCCAGTACTTC.

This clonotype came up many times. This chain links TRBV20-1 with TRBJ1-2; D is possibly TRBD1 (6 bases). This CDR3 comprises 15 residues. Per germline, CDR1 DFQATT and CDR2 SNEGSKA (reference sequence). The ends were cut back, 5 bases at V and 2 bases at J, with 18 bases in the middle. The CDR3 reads CSAVPDGGTNYGYTF. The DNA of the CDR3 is TGCAGTGCTGTCCCGGACGGCGGGACAAACTATGGCTACACCTTC.

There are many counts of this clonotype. Here the CDR3 reads CASSSVGGLLTDTQYF. CDR3 nucleotide sequence: TGTGCCAGCAGCTCGGTTGGGGGACTTCTCACAGATACGCAGTATTTT. The chain joins TRBV5-6 to TRBJ2-3, with TRBD2 as a possible D gene (6 bases). CDR1 is SGHDT, CDR2 YYEEEE, per germline. V lost 3 bases, J lost 2 bases, and 16 bases lay in between. This CDR3 spans 16 amino acids.

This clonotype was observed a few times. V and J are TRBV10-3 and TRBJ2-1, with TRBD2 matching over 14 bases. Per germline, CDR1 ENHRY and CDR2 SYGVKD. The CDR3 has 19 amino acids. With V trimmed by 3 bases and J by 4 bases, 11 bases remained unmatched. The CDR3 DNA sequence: TGTGCCATCAGTGATCCTCGGACTAGCGGGAGGATCATATACAATGAGCAGTTCTTC. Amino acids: CAISDPRTSGRIIYNEQFF.

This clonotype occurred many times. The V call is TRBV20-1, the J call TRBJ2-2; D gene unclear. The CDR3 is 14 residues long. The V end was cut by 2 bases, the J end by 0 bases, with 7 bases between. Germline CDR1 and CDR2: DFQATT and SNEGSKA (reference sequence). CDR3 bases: TGCAGTGCTAGAAGGGAATCGAACACCGGGGAGCTGTTTTTT. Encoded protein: CSARRESNTGELFF.